Each of the 3 T cell receptor beta chains below was sequenced from the same sample in a study of cytomegalovirus exposure and HLA in healthy donors. The PCR employed 60 Vbeta primers together with 13 Jbeta primers. The table came from immunoSEQ multiplex PCR; TCRdb's copy has only in-frame clones and leaves some out. The table has approximately 90,000 clones, approximately 63% seen once. Sample: PBMCs. Receptors were obtained from a woman aged 25 to 39 in good health and CMV-seronegative.

The V gene is TRBV6-6, the J gene TRBJ1-1; a possible D gene is TRBD1 (6 bases). Between the trimmed V and J ends, which lost 4 bases and 4 bases, there was a span of 16 bases. The germline gives CDR1 MNHNY, CDR2 SVGAGI (reference sequence). This CDR3 region has 15 residues. CDR3 residues: CASSLAGGATTEAFF. CDR3 nucleotides: TGTGCCAGCAGTTTGGCGGGGGGGGCGACCACTGAAGCTTTCTTT.

The J gene is TRBJ2-1, the V gene TRBV5-1, with 7 positions matching TRBD1. The length of the CDR3 is 15 residues. CDR1 SGHRS and CDR2 YFSETQ come from the germline V gene. J was trimmed by 4 bases and V by 0 bases; bases with no gene match: 4. CDR3 loop: CASSLAAGGYNEQFF. The CDR3 DNA reads as TGCGCCAGCAGCTTGGCGGCAGGGGGATACAATGAGCAGTTCTTC.

DNA for the CDR3: TGTGCCAGTAGCTCAGGTTCGTCAATCTACACCTTC. Encoded protein: CASSSGSSIYTF. The V gene is TRBV19, the J gene TRBJ1-2, with D unclear. Germline V gene lookup returns CDR1 LNHDA and CDR2 SQIVND (reference sequence). V lost 6 bases and J 10 bases, leaving 15 bases between the germline ends. The CDR3 covers 12 residues.